This T cell receptor beta chain was identified in a study of T cell repertoires in cytomegalovirus infection (dated 2019 in TCRdb). Regarding the research as a whole: Peptide stimulations targeted recently identified HLA-C-restricted CMV epitopes, whose presentation resists viral immunomodulation, together with well-studied HLA-B-restricted epitopes. The HLA type of each donor mattered for the analysis, because public TCR beta signatures pointed to carriage of CMV infection along with the matching HLA type.

This clonotype was counted only a few times. It has no known antigen specificity. Base qualities were left out, and no much larger clone turns up one base away. Broad study findings and their caveats: In both this cohort and an independent roughly 350-donor cohort, the cumulative frequency of public TCR beta family members distinguished carriers of CMV infection plus the relevant HLA type. The ex vivo response was dominated by HLA-C-restricted CMV-specific TCR beta clonotypes, and the single most frequent clonotype in two of eight donors was supplied by these HLA-C-restricted clonotypes.

This specimen's treatment or condition label, interpreted: in vitro stimulation with specific CMV peptide epitopes to enrich CMV-specific T cells. The reads were generated on an Illumina HiSeq 1500. TCRdb passed the public sequencing reads through fastp at Q25 and MiXCR, retaining productive beta sequences. CDR3 protein sequences are deduplicated, and each keeps its most common genes and DNA. The sample records about a million distinct CDR3 sequences, around 32% of which are singletons. Around 15% of the sample is in the top ten clones. V is cut back by 3 bases and J by 1 base, with 4 bases in the junction unmatched. Taken from cysteine to phenylalanine, the CDR3 has 15 residues. The kept DNA is CDR3 alone, 45 bases in frame from the first base. As encoded in the germline V gene (reference sequence), CDR1 is LNHDA while CDR2 is SQIVND.

The receptor was derived from a human donor in good health (CMV status not recorded). Some clones in this sample may be carry-over from other donors' samples. The rearranged segments are TRBV19 and TRBJ2-3, and TRBD2 matches 7 of the central bases. Sequenced material: cultured CD8+ T cells from PBMCs, taken from culture after CMV antigen stimulation. The encoded CDR3 is CASSIGGTGTDTQYF. The sequenced DNA: TGTGCCAGTAGTATCGGGGGGACCGGCACAGATACGCAGTATTTT.